Listed here are 27 T cell receptor beta chains from one sample, sequenced in a study of T cell responses to AZD1222 COVID-19 vaccine. Sequenced by immunoSEQ multiplex PCR; TCRdb stores in-frame clones only, minus some. Among about 88,000 clones, approximately 91% were seen once, and the ten largest hold 4% to 5%. This sample comprised peripheral blood, obtained 28 days after the second AZD1222 dose. The receptors were sampled from an adult who received the AZD1222 COVID-19 vaccine.

This clone was picked up a small number of times. V usage is TRBV4-1 and J usage is TRBJ1-5; TRBD1 matches at 7 bases. J was trimmed by 10 bases and V by 1 base; bases with no gene match: 13. The CDR3 spans 16 residues. The V gene's germline CDR1 is MGHRA and CDR2 YSYEKL. DNA of the CDR3: TGCGCCAGCAGCCAAGGCCAGGGGGTGAGGGGTCGTCCCCAGCATTTT. This translates into CASSQGQGVRGRPQHF.

The chain has TRBV6-5 and TRBJ2-7; either TRBD1 or TRBD2 may fit D (6 bases each). Germline CDR1 MNHEY, CDR2 SVGAGI. The V end lost 11 bases, the J end lost 10 bases, and 18 bases lay between the germline ends. The CDR3 has 11 residues. CDR3 in amino acids: CAGGLRAAQYF. The CDR3 DNA sequence: TGTGCCGGGGGGCTAAGGGCGGCACAGTACTTC.

The chain couples TRBV27 to TRBJ1-5, with D perhaps matching TRBD1 (5 bases). The ends were cut back, 2 bases at V and 7 bases at J, with 15 bases in the middle. Germline CDR1 and CDR2: MNHEY and SMNVEV (reference sequence). The length of the CDR3 is 15 residues. CDR3 in DNA: TGTGCCAGCAGTTTAATGGGACGCAGAGGGCAGCCCCAGCATTTT. Its translation is CASSLMGRRGQPQHF.

This chain joins TRBV7-3 and TRBJ1-3; no definite D call. Trimming pared 1 base from V and 2 bases from J, leaving 6 bases between. The V gene's germline CDR1 is SGHTA and CDR2 FQGTGA. The CDR3 runs to 14 residues. CDR3 sequence reads: CASSLNTAGNTIYF. CDR3 in DNA: TGTGCCAGCAGCTTAAATACAGCTGGAAACACCATATATTTT.

In DNA form, the CDR3 reads TGTGCCAGCAGTTACTCGATAGCCCCAGGGCGGAATGAGCAGTTCTTC. The encoded protein is CASSYSIAPGRNEQFF. This chain joins TRBV6-6 and TRBJ2-1; D perhaps matches TRBD1 (5 bases). The CDR3 is 16 amino acids. Trimming cost V 0 bases and J 7 bases, with 16 bases left between them. Looked up from germline, CDR1 is MNHNY and CDR2 is SVGAGI (reference sequence).

The sample holds a few counts of this clone. The chain links TRBV6-6 to TRBJ1-2; maybe TRBD1 (5 bases). This CDR3 contains 15 residues. Between the trimmed V and J ends, which lost 2 bases and 2 bases, there was a span of 12 bases. Germline V lookup: CDR1 MNHNY, CDR2 SVGAGI (reference sequence). The DNA of the CDR3 is TGTGCCAGCAGTTACGAGGACGGGACGAACTATGGCTACACCTTC. Translated: CASSYEDGTNYGYTF.

The rearrangement uses TRBV2 and TRBJ1-2; TRBD1 matches 9 bases. V lost 6 bases, J lost 3 bases, and 2 bases stayed unmatched. This CDR3 is built from 13 residues. Germline lookup yields CDR1 SNHLY and CDR2 FYNNEI. The CDR3, as DNA: TGTGCCAGCAGCCGACAGGGGGACTATGGCTACACCTTC. Its protein is CASSRQGDYGYTF.

The chain joins TRBV6-5 to TRBJ1-6, with 10 bases identical to TRBD1. CDR3 length: 15 residues. V was clipped by 5 bases and J by 9 bases; unmatched bases: 7. Germline CDR1 MNHEY, CDR2 SVGAGI. The CDR3 DNA is TGTGCCAGCAGTCCCGACAGGGGGCTGGGTTCACCCCTCCACTTT. Its translation is CASSPDRGLGSPLHF.

The V call is TRBV6-6, the J call TRBJ2-3; D ambiguous. Looked up from germline, CDR1 is MNHNY and CDR2 is SVGAGI (reference sequence). Trimming left V 2 bases short and J 1 base short, with 4 bases between. The CDR3 spans 13 residues. The CDR3 nucleotides read TGTGCCAGCAGTTACGAGGGCACAGATACGCAGTATTTT. Translating gives CASSYEGTDTQYF.

The chain recombines TRBV2 with TRBJ2-7; no reliable D call. This CDR3 has 13 residues. Trimming took 4 bases from V and 7 from J, leaving 14 bases between them. Germline V lookup: CDR1 SNHLY, CDR2 FYNNEI. Here the CDR3 reads CASSVRADSEQYF. Written as DNA, the CDR3 is TGTGCCAGCAGTGTAAGGGCCGATTCGGAGCAGTACTTC.

This chain links TRBV7-6 with TRBJ1-1; D remains unclear. Germline CDR1 reads SGHVS; CDR2 reads FNYEAQ. The V gene lost 5 bases and the J gene lost 0 bases, with 16 bases spanning the gap. The CDR3 loop spans 16 amino acids. CDR3: CASSALDGSMNTEAFF. As DNA, the CDR3 is TGTGCCAGCAGCGCATTGGACGGGTCCATGAACACTGAAGCTTTCTTT. Complete variable domain (other parts from reference TRBV7-6 and TRBJ1-1): GAGVSQSPRYKVTKRGQDVALRCDPISGHVSLYWYRQALGQGPEFLTYFNYEAQQDKSGLPNDRFSAERPEGSISTLTIQRTEQRDSAMYRCASSALDGSMNTEAFFGQGTRLTVV.

CDR3 protein: CASSLGTGSLRSYEQYF. CDR3 in DNA: TGTGCCAGCAGCTTAGGGACAGGGAGTCTTCGCTCCTACGAGCAGTACTTC. The chain combines TRBV11-2 with TRBJ2-7; 8 positions match TRBD1. The CDR3 totals 17 residues. V lost 1 base to trimming and J lost 0 bases; unmatched junction nucleotides: 8. Germline CDR1 reads SGHAT; CDR2 reads FQNNGV.

This chain joins TRBV6-1 and TRBJ2-4, with no clear D. Trimming took 2 bases from V and 4 from J, leaving 12 bases between them. CDR1 and CDR2 from the germline V gene are MNHNS and SASEGT. This CDR3 spans 15 amino acids. The CDR3 DNA sequence: TGTGCCAGCAGTGAAATGGCAGGCGAAAAAAACATTCAGTACTTC. As protein: CASSEMAGEKNIQYF.

The chain combines TRBV6-5 with TRBJ1-1; weak D call: TRBD1 (6 bases). The CDR3 is made up of 13 amino acids. The ends were cut back, 6 bases at V and 6 bases at J, with 14 bases in the middle. CDR1 and CDR2 from the germline V gene are MNHEY and SVGAGI. CDR3 sequence (DNA): TGTGCCAGCAGGAGGGGGGATAATCCTGAAGCTTTCTTT. Amino acids: CASRRGDNPEAFF.

This clone was recorded only once. The chain links TRBV30 to TRBJ1-4, with a weak D call TRBD1 (5 bases). CDR3 length: 13 residues. Germline CDR1 is GTSNPN and CDR2 is SVGIG (reference sequence). V was shortened by 8 bases and J by 6 bases, with 16 bases between the two germline ends. CDR3 loop: CARTGTAYEKLFF. The CDR3, as DNA: TGTGCCCGCACCGGGACGGCCTATGAAAAACTGTTTTTT.

This chain joins TRBV4-1 and TRBJ2-2; tentatively, D is TRBD2 (7 bases). With 4 bases removed from V and 2 bases from J, the gap between germline ends came to 14 bases. CDR3 length: 16 residues. Germline lookup yields CDR1 MGHRA and CDR2 YSYEKL. The CDR3 here is CASSLFGGGNTGELFF. CDR3 nucleotide sequence: TGCGCCAGCAGCCTCTTTGGGGGGGGCAACACCGGGGAGCTGTTTTTT.

The chain combines TRBV11-1 with TRBJ2-1; no reliable D call. Trimming took 3 bases from V and 10 from J, leaving 19 bases between them. The CDR3 covers 15 residues. Germline V gene lookup returns CDR1 SGHAT and CDR2 FQDESV (reference sequence). CDR3: CASSFSPTLQEEQFF. CDR3 sequence (DNA): TGTGCCAGCAGCTTCAGTCCTACGCTCCAGGAGGAGCAGTTCTTC.

This chain links TRBV5-4 with TRBJ2-4, with D tentatively TRBD2 (6 bases). The CDR3 has 16 residues. V lost 4 bases and J 1 base, leaving 15 bases between the germline ends. Germline V gene data show CDR1 as SGHNT and CDR2 as YYREEE (reference sequence). The CDR3 bases are TGTGCCAGCAGCCCCGGGGGTGCGGGGGCCAAAAACATTCAGTACTTC. This gives the protein CASSPGGAGAKNIQYF.

This chain connects TRBV10-3 to TRBJ2-5; D unclear. V lost 3 bases to trimming and J lost 4 bases, with 6 bases between them. CDR3 length: 12 amino acids. CDR1 and CDR2 from the germline V gene are ENHRY and SYGVKD. The CDR3 region is CAISERPETQYF. CDR3 sequence (DNA): TGTGCCATCAGTGAACGTCCAGAGACCCAGTACTTC.

In its sample, this clone was seen once. This chain joins TRBV7-8 and TRBJ1-2; 8 bases are a match to TRBD1. Germline-derived CDR1 and CDR2 are SGHVS and FQNEAQ. V was clipped by 5 bases and J by 6 bases; unmatched bases: 14. The CDR3 has 16 amino acids. The CDR3 loop is CASSPRTGLGVHGYTF. The CDR3 DNA follows: TGTGCCAGCAGCCCTCGGACAGGGTTGGGGGTACATGGCTACACCTTC.

V usage is TRBV15 and J usage is TRBJ1-2, with 7 bases identical to TRBD1. Germline CDR1 LNHNV, CDR2 YYDKDF (reference sequence). With V trimmed by 1 base and J by 1 base, 9 bases remained unmatched. The CDR3 has 17 residues. CDR3 bases: TGTGCCACCAGCAGAGGCGGGACAGAGAAAATTAACTATGGCTACACCTTC. It codes for CATSRGGTEKINYGYTF.

The CDR3, as DNA: TGTGCCAGCAGTGATTATCGGAGCAATCAGCCCCAGCATTTT. It is translated as CASSDYRSNQPQHF. V gene TRBV11-2 combines with J gene TRBJ1-5; D remains ambiguous. Germline CDR1 and CDR2: SGHAT and FQNNGV. V lost 6 bases to trimming and J lost 1 base, with 10 bases between them. The CDR3 is 14 residues long.

V is TRBV5-1 and J is TRBJ2-7, with D tentatively TRBD1 or TRBD2 (5 bases each). The germline V gene encodes CDR1 SGHRS and CDR2 YFSETQ. V was shortened by 8 bases and J by 2 bases, with 17 bases between the two germline ends. The CDR3 loop spans 14 amino acids. Here the CDR3 DNA reads TGCGCCAGTAGGGGAGATTCCCGGGCCTACGAGCAGTACTTC. Translation gives CASRGDSRAYEQYF.

This chain connects TRBV18 to TRBJ1-3, with D possibly TRBD1 on 6 matching bases. Trimming removed 6 bases at V and 4 bases at J, with 7 bases between. CDR3 length equals 12 residues. Germline CDR1 reads KGHSH; CDR2 reads LQKENI. This CDR3 reads CASSGAGNTIYF. The CDR3 DNA follows: TGTGCCAGCTCGGGGGCCGGAAACACCATATATTTT.

The V gene is TRBV30, the J gene TRBJ1-1, with D perhaps matching TRBD1 (6 bases). The germline CDR1 and CDR2 sequences are GTSNPN and SVGIG (reference sequence). V was pared by 2 bases and J by 12 bases, with 13 bases between. The CDR3 covers 11 residues. CDR3: CAWSTNRATFF. In DNA, the CDR3 is TGTGCCTGGAGTACAAACAGGGCAACTTTCTTT.

The chain uses TRBV5-1 and TRBJ1-2; perhaps TRBD1 as D (6 bases). V dropped 4 bases and J dropped 7 bases, with 29 bases sitting between them. This CDR3 is built from 18 residues. Germline-derived CDR1 and CDR2 are SGHRS and YFSETQ. The CDR3: CASSHLGGKDALEGGYTF. CDR3 coding DNA: TGCGCCAGCAGCCACCTAGGGGGGAAGGATGCGCTTGAGGGTGGCTACACCTTC.

This clone was seen once. J is TRBJ1-2 and V is TRBV7-9; D is unclear. V shed 5 bases and J shed 3 bases, with 7 bases lying between them. Germline CDR1 SEHNR, CDR2 FQNEAQ (reference sequence). The CDR3 is 12 residues long. The chain's CDR3 is CASSPNDYGYTF. The CDR3 coding sequence is TGTGCCAGCAGCCCCAATGACTATGGCTACACCTTC. The complete variable domain, with remaining parts taken from reference TRBV7-9 and TRBJ1-2, reads DTGVSQNPRHKITKRGQNVTFRCDPISEHNRLYWYRQTLGQGPEFLTYFQNEAQLEKSRLLSDRFSAERPKGSFSTLEIQRTEQGDSAMYLCASSPNDYGYTFGSGTRLTVV.